The 7 T cell receptor beta chains listed next were all sequenced from one sample in a study of regulatory T cells in long-lasting Graves disease (dated by TCRdb to the early 2020s). What this sample's time point label stands for: newly diagnosed GD, antithyroid drugs for less than 3 months. For both TCR sequencing and RNA sequencing, RNA was extracted from PBMCs in TRIzol. Library method: multiplex PCR. The listed sequencing device is Illumina HiSeq 4000. CDR3 regions were amplified by Arm-PCR with iRepertoire HTBI primers to construct TCR beta libraries. TCRdb handled the public reads itself, with Q25 trimming in fastp and clone calling in MiXCR, and kept productive beta chains. CDR3 protein duplicates are merged, each entry listing the most common genes and DNA. The sample contains 200,000 to 250,000 distinct CDR3 sequences, roughly 20% of them found a single time. The top ten clonotypes cover 12% of the sample.

Separately, the same data were catalogued under a study of T cells in Graves' hyperthyroidism and ophthalmopathy.

Material: peripheral blood mononuclear cells (PBMCs), obtained at new diagnosis, from a patient treated with antithyroid drugs. These receptors originate from a woman younger than 45 with Graves disease. Donor details come from another sample of the same person, matched by shared clones.

Many counts were recorded for this clonotype. The chain uses TRBV28 and TRBJ2-3; D is perhaps TRBD2 (6 bases). The CDR3 sequence is 16 residues long. V was trimmed by 3 bases and J by 0 bases, leaving 13 bases between them. Germline loops: CDR1 MDHEN, CDR2 SYDVKM. CDR3: CASSLGSGGSTDTQYF. CDR3 coding DNA: TGTGCCAGCAGTTTGGGTAGTGGGGGGAGCACAGATACGCAGTATTTT.

This clonotype was observed at least ten times. The chain has TRBV28 and TRBJ2-5; 7 bases map to TRBD1. The V segment lost 7 bases and the J segment 2 bases; nucleotides outside the gene matches: 13. CDR3 length: 16 residues. CDR1 and CDR2 (germline): MDHEN, SYDVKM. The DNA of the CDR3 is TGTGCCAGCACCCTTTCTTGGGTCAGGGGGCAAGAGACCCAGTACTTC. Translation: CASTLSWVRGQETQYF.

This clonotype has ten or more counts. V gene TRBV30 combines with J gene TRBJ1-2; D is undetermined. This CDR3 has 10 residues. V lost 5 bases, J lost 1 base, and 2 bases lay in between. In germline, CDR1 is GTSNPN, CDR2 SVGIG (reference sequence). The CDR3 DNA reads TGTGCCTGGTTTAACTATGGCTACACCTTC. Protein product: CAWFNYGYTF.

V and J are TRBV7-8 and TRBJ1-4; unclear D gene. In germline, CDR1 is SGHVS, CDR2 FQNEAQ. The ends were cut back, 5 bases at V and 8 bases at J, with 18 bases in the middle. This CDR3 has 15 residues. CDR3 loop: CASSQWTDLGEKLFF. The CDR3 DNA sequence: TGTGCCAGCAGCCAGTGGACGGACTTGGGGGAAAAACTGTTTTTT.

This chain connects TRBV9 to TRBJ1-2; no clear D gene. From germline, CDR1 is SGDLS and CDR2 YYNGEE. The V end was cut by 1 base, the J end by 4 bases, with 14 bases between. This CDR3 is 15 amino acids long. CDR3 amino acids: CASSVPIQAIYGYTF. CDR3 in DNA: TGTGCCAGCAGCGTACCCATTCAGGCAATCTATGGCTACACCTTC.

This clonotype was found many times. The rearrangement joins TRBV19 to TRBJ1-1; D uncertain. This CDR3 comprises 11 residues. Germline CDR1 reads LNHDA; CDR2 reads SQIVND (reference sequence). V was pared by 3 bases and J by 5 bases, with 4 bases between. Here the CDR3 reads CASSIGTEAFF. The CDR3 DNA reads as TGTGCCAGTAGTATTGGTACTGAAGCTTTCTTT.

This clonotype appeared many times. The chain carries TRBV2 and TRBJ2-1; D uncertain. Germline values: CDR1 SNHLY, CDR2 FYNNEI. Between the trimmed V and J ends, which lost 6 bases and 6 bases, there was a span of 9 bases. The CDR3 totals 12 residues. CDR3 in DNA: TGTGCCAGCAGGGGGTTGGTCAATGAGCAGTTCTTC. It is translated as CASRGLVNEQFF.